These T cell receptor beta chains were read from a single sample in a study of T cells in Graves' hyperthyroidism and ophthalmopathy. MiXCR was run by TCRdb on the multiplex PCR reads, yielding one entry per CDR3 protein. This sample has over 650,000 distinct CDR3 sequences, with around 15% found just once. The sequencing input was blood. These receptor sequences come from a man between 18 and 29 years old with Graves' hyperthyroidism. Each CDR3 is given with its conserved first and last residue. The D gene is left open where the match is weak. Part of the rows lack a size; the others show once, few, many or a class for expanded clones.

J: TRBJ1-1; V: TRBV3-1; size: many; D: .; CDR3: CASSLGALNTEAFF; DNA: TGTGCCAGCAGCCTGGGGGCCTTGAACACTGAAGCTTTCTTT
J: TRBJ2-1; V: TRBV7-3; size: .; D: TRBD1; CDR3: CASSPRGNDEQFF; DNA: TGTGCCAGCAGCCCCAGGGGGAATGATGAGCAGTTCTTC
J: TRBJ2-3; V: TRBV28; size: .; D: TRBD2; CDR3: CASGTSGRGSSTDTQYF; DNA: TGTGCCAGCGGAACTAGCGGGAGGGGATCGAGCACAGATACGCAGTATTTT
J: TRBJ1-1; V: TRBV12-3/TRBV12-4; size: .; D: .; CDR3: CASQLSGGSAEAFF; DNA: TGTGCCAGCCAGTTGTCGGGCGGGTCTGCTGAAGCTTTCTTT
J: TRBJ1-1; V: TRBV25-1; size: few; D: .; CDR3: CASSEGVWGNTEAFF; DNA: TGTGCCAGCAGTGAGGGGGTTTGGGGGAACACTGAAGCTTTCTTT
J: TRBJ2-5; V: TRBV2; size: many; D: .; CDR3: CASLTRQTQYF; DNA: TGTGCCAGCCTAACCAGACAGACCCAGTACTTC
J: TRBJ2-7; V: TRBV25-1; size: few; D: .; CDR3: CASSRVSTYEQYF; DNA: TGTGCCAGCAGTCGGGTTTCGACCTACGAGCAGTACTTC
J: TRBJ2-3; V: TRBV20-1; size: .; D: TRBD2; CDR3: CSAREQAGGPHTDTQYF; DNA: TGCAGTGCTAGAGAGCAAGCGGGAGGGCCCCACACAGATACGCAGTATTTT
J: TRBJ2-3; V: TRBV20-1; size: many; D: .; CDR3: CSARAQAGTDTQYF; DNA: TGCAGTGCTAGAGCTCAAGCGGGCACAGATACGCAGTATTTT
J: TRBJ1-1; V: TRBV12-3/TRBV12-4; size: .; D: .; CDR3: CASSYPRGGSTEAFF; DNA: TGTGCCAGCAGTTACCCGCGAGGGGGGAGCACTGAAGCTTTCTTT
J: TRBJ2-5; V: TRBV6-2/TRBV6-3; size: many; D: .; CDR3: CASLRSGGETQYF; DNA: TGTGCCAGCCTCCGGAGCGGCGGAGAGACCCAGTACTTC
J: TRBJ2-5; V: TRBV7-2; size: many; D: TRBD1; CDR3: CASTWTGTETQYF; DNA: TGTGCCAGCACCTGGACAGGGACGGAGACCCAGTACTTC
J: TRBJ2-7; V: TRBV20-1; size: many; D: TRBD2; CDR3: CSAPEGSGSGEQYF; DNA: TGCAGTGCTCCTGAGGGTAGCGGGAGTGGTGAGCAGTACTTC
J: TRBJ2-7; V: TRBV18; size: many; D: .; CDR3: CASSPVRTGEQYF; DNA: TGTGCCAGCTCACCAGTCAGAACGGGAGAGCAGTACTTC
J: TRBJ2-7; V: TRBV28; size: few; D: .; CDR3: CASARYEQYF; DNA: TGTGCCAGCGCCCGCTACGAGCAGTACTTC
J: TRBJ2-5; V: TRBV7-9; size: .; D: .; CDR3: CASSRGTQPQETQYF; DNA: TGTGCCAGCAGCCGAGGGACACAACCTCAAGAGACCCAGTACTTC
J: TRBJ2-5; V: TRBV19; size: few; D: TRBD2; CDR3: CASSEVAGWEGQETQYF; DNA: TGTGCCAGTAGTGAAGTAGCGGGATGGGAAGGACAAGAGACCCAGTACTTC
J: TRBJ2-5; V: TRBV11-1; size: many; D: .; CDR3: CASSTPWGDSSGQYF; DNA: TGTGCCAGCAGCACCCCCTGGGGGGACTCCAGTGGTCAGTACTTC
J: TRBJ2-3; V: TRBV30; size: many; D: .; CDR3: CAWSVLWRPLYTQYF; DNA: TGTGCCTGGAGTGTACTTTGGAGGCCGTTATACACGCAGTATTTT
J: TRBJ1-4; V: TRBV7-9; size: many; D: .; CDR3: CASSLGQGGEKLFF; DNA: TGTGCCAGCAGTTTAGGGCAGGGAGGAGAAAAACTGTTTTTT
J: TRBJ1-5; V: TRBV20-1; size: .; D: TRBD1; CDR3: CSARSADRENQPQHF; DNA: TGCAGTGCTAGATCGGCGGACAGGGAGAATCAGCCCCAGCATTTT
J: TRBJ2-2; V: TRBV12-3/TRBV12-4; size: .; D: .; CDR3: CASRRNEPGELFF; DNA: TGTGCCAGCCGCCGAAACGAGCCCGGGGAGCTGTTTTTT
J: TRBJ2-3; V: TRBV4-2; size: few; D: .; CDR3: CASSQYLRGVGTDTQYF; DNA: TGTGCCAGCAGCCAGTACCTCAGGGGAGTCGGCACAGATACGCAGTATTTT
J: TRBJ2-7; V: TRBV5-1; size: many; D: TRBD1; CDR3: CASSWDSPYEQYF; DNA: TGCGCCAGCAGCTGGGACAGCCCCTACGAGCAGTACTTC
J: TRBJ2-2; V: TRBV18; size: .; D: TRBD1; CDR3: CPSSPPGQGIGELFF; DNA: TGTCCCAGCTCACCACCGGGACAGGGGATCGGGGAGCTGTTTTTT
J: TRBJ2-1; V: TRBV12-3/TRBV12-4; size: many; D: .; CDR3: CASSLRANGEQFF; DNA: TGTGCCAGCAGTTTAAGGGCGAACGGTGAGCAGTTCTTC
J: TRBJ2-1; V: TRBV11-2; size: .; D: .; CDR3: CASSLGGIGFNEQFF; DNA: TGTGCCAGCAGCTTAGGCGGAATAGGTTTTAATGAGCAGTTCTTC
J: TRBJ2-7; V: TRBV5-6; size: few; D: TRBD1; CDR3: CASSLGTGGISEQYF; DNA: TGTGCCAGCAGCTTAGGGACAGGGGGGATCTCCGAGCAGTACTTC
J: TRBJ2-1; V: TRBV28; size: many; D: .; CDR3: CASSPKGFIRNEQFF; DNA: TGTGCCAGCAGCCCAAAAGGGTTTATTCGCAATGAGCAGTTCTTC
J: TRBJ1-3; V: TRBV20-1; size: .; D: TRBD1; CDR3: CSARDMTGYSGNTIYF; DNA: TGCAGTGCTAGAGATATGACAGGGTACTCTGGAAACACCATATATTTT
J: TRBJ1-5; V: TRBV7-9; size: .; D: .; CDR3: CASSLEPGTQPQHF; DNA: TGTGCCAGCAGCCTTGAACCCGGGACGCAGCCCCAGCATTTT
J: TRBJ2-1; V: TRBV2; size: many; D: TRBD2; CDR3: CASTATSGITYNEQFF; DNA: TGTGCCAGCACCGCCACTAGCGGGATTACCTACAATGAGCAGTTCTTC
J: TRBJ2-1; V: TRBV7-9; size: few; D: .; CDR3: CASSHSSDEQFF; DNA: TGTGCCAGCAGCCATTCGTCGGATGAGCAGTTCTTC
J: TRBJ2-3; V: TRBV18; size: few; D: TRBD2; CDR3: CASSTRLADGDTQYF; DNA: TGTGCCAGCTCAACGCGACTAGCGGATGGAGATACGCAGTATTTT
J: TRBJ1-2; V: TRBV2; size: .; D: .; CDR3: CASSVSNRFNSYGYTF; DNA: TGTGCCAGCAGTGTCAGTAACAGGTTCAACTCTTATGGCTACACCTTC
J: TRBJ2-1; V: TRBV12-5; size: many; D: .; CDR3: CASGLGAGNEQFF; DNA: TGTGCTAGTGGTTTGGGTGCCGGTAATGAGCAGTTCTTC
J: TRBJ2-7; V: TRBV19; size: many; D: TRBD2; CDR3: CASSHASGSYEQYF; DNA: TGTGCCAGTAGTCATGCTAGCGGGAGCTACGAGCAGTACTTC
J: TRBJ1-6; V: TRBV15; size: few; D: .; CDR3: CATTRTRDSYNSPLHF; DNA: TGTGCCACTACCCGCACAAGGGACTCCTATAATTCACCCCTCCACTTT
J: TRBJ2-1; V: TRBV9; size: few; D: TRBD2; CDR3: CASSDRTSGSSYNEQFF; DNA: TGTGCCAGCAGCGACCGGACTAGCGGAAGCTCCTACAATGAGCAGTTCTTC
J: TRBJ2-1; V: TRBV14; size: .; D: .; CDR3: CASSWIRVGEQFF; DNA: TGTGCCAGCAGCTGGATTCGGGTTGGCGAGCAGTTCTTC
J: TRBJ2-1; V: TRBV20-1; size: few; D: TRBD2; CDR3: CSARDFATSGRVGEQFF; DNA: TGCAGTGCTAGAGATTTCGCGACTAGCGGGAGGGTCGGTGAGCAGTTCTTC
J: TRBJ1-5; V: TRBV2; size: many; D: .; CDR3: CASSVDGKLNQPQHF; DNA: TGTGCCAGCAGTGTAGACGGTAAATTAAATCAGCCCCAGCATTTT
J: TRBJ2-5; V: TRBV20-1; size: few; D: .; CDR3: CSAPPPGHHETQYF; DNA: TGCAGTGCTCCCCCCCCGGGACATCATGAGACCCAGTACTTC
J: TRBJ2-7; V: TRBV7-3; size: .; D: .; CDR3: CASSPDSQPLGEQYF; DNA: TGTGCCAGCAGCCCGGACAGCCAACCCCTGGGCGAGCAGTACTTC
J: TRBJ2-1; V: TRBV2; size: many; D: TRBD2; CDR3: CASSGGGLWDEQFF; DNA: TGTGCCAGCAGTGGGGGGGGACTGTGGGATGAGCAGTTCTTC